This T cell receptor (beta chain) comes out of a study of shared clonotypes between healthy human individuals. Points from the study as a whole: Estimated richness values were generally larger in naive subsets than in memory subsets. In this cohort, only blood was sampled, and tissue repertoires likely differ.

Repertoires were generated with immunoSEQ multiplex PCR, while TCRdb's copy carries only in-frame clones and drops some. The sample shows roughly 2.5 million clones, roughly nine tenths of them seen only once. Germline CDR1 is SGHNT and CDR2 is YYREEE (reference sequence). V shed 5 bases and J shed 0 bases, with 10 bases lying between them. CDR3 length equals 14 residues. Details on this clone: As yet, its antigen is unknown.

The chain uses TRBV5-4 and TRBJ2-3; D remains ambiguous. This TCR came from a man younger than 35 in good health. Sequenced sample: naive CD4+ T cells sorted from blood. Subset here: CD45RA+ positively selected. CDR3 residues: CASRPPGSTDTQYF. The CDR3 DNA is TGTGCCAGCAGACCGCCCGGGAGCACAGATACGCAGTATTTT.